This TCR beta chain came from a study of spatial heterogeneity in lung cancer. In the study overall: Sequences of the beta chain were consistently detected in greater numbers than alpha-chain sequences.

Trimming took off 0 bases at V and 7 bases at J, with 10 bases between the two ends. Germline V lookup: CDR1 SGHTA, CDR2 FQGTGA. The CDR3 consists of 15 residues. Whole-study results and caveats: There were more appearances of ubiquitous expanded tumor TCRs in blood at resection than at follow-up.

This clonotype was found a few times. Its antigen is still unknown. Sample time point: sample taken at primary tumor resection. Whole RNA obtained from tumor, nontumor lung or frozen PBMC underwent sequencing without sorting. Patients with untreated early-stage non-small cell lung cancer, numbering 55 to 80, were the donors. Every TCR cDNA molecule bore a unique molecular identifier. TCRdb re-derived calls from the 5' RACE reads in MiXCR, one entry per CDR3 protein. The table shows over 50,000 distinct CDR3 sequences, with approximately 8.9% occurring only once. The material sequenced was PBMCs, taken at surgery. The TCR originated in a female donor with early-stage non-small cell lung cancer. The chain couples TRBV7-3 to TRBJ1-6; D gene ambiguous. The CDR3 region is CASSLTKDPNSPLHF. DNA for the CDR3: TGTGCCAGCAGCTTAACCAAGGACCCGAATTCACCCCTCCACTTT.